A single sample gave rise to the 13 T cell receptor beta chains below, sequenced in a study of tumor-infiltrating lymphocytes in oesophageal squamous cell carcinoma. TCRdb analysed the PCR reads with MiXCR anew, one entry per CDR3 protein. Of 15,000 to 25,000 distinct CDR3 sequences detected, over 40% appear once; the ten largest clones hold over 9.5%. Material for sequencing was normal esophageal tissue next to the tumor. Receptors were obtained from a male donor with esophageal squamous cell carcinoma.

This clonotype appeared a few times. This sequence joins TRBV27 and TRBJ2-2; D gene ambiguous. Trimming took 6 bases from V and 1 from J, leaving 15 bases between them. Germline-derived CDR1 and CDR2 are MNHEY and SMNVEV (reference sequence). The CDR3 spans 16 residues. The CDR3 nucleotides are TGTGCCAGCAGAATCCGGACCGGCGGGAACACCGGGGAGCTGTTTTTT. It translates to CASRIRTGGNTGELFF.

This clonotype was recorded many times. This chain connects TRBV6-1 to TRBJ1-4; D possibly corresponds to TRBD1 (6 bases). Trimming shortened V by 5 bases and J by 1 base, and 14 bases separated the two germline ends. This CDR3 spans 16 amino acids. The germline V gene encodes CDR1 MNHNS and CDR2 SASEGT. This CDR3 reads CASSTRGKGTNEKLFF. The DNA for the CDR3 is TGTGCCAGCAGTACCAGGGGAAAGGGAACTAATGAAAAACTGTTTTTT.

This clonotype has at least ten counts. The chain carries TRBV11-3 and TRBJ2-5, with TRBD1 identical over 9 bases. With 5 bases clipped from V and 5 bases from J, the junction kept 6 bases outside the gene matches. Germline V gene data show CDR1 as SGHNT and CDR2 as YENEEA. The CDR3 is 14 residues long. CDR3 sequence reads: CASSAGTGWETQYF. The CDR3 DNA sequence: TGTGCCAGCAGCGCCGGGACAGGGTGGGAGACCCAGTACTTC.

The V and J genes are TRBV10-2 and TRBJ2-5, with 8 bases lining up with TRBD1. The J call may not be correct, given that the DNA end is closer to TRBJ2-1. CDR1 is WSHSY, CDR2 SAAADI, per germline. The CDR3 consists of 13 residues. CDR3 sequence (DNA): TGCGCCAGCAGGACAGGGGTTTACAATGAGCAGTTCTTC. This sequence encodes CASRTGVYNEQFF.

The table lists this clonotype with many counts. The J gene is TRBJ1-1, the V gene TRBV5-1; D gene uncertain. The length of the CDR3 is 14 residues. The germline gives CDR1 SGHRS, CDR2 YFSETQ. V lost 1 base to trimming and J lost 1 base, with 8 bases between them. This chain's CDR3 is CASSLLSGNTEAFF. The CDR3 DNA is TGCGCCAGCAGCTTGTTGTCCGGGAACACTGAAGCTTTCTTT.

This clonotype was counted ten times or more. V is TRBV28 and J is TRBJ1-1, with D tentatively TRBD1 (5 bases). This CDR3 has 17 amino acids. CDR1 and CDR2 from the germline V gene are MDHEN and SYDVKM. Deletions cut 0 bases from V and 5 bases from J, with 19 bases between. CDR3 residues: CASSLWLQALAGTEAFF. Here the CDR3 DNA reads TGTGCCAGCAGTTTATGGCTACAGGCCTTGGCGGGGACTGAAGCTTTCTTT.

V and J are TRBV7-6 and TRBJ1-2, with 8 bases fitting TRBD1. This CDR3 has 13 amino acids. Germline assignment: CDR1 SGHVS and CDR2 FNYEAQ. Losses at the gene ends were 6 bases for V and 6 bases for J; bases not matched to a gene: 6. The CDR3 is CASRQGQADGYTF. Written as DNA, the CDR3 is TGTGCCAGCAGACAGGGACAGGCGGATGGCTACACCTTC.

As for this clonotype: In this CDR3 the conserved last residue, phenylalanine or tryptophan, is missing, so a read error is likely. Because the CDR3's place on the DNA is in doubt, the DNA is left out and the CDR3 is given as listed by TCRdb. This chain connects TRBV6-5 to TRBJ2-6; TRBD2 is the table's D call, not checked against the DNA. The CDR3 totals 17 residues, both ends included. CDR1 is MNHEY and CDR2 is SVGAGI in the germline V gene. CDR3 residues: CASSSVAGAGETQYFGA.

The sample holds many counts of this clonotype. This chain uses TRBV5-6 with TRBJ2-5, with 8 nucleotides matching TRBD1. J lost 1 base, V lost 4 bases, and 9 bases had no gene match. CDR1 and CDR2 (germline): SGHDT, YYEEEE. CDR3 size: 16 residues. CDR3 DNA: TGTGCCAGCAGCCCCGTCGACAGGGGACGCCAAGAGACCCAGTACTTC. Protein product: CASSPVDRGRQETQYF.

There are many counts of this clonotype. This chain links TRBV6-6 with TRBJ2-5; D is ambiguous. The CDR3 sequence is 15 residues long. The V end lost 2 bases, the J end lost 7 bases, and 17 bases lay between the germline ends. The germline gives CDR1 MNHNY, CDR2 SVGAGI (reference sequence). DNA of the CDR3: TGTGCCAGCAGTTACGCGGACCGTCCTGGGGTGACCCAGTACTTC. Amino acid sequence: CASSYADRPGVTQYF.

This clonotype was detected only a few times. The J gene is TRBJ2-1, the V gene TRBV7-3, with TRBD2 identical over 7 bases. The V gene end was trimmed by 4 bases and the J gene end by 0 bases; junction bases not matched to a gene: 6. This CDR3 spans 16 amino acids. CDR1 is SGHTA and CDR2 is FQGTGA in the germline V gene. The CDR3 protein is CASSSQRTSSYNEQFF. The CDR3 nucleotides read TGTGCCAGCAGCTCCCAACGGACTAGCTCCTACAATGAGCAGTTCTTC.

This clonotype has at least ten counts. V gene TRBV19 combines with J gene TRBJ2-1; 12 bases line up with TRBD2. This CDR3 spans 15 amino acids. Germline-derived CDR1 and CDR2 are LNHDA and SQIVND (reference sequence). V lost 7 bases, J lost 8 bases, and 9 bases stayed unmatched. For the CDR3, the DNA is TGTGCCAGTACCCGAGGGCCTAGCGGGAGGGATGAGCAGTTCTTC. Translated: CASTRGPSGRDEQFF. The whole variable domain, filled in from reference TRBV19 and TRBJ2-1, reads DGGITQSPKYLFRKEGQNVTLSCEQNLNHDAMYWYRQDPGQGLRLIYYSQIVNDFQKGDIAEGYSVSREKKESFPLTVTSAQKNPTAFYLCASTRGPSGRDEQFFGPGTRLTVL.

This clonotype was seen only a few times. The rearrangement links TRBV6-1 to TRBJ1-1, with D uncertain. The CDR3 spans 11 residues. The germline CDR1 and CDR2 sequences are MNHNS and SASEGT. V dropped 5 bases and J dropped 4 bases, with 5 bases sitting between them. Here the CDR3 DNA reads TGTGCCAGCAGTCAAGGCACTGAAGCTTTCTTT. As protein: CASSQGTEAFF.